What follows describes a single T cell receptor (beta chain). In this sample, this clone turned up once. The antigen this receptor binds is unknown. Base qualities are not at hand, and no much larger clone is one base apart. The CDR3 sequence holds 13 residues, the cysteine and phenylalanine included. Just the 39-base CDR3 DNA is kept, in frame starting at base 1. The germline ends are 11 bases apart after V is trimmed by 3 bases and J by 5 bases. From a lookup of the germline V gene, CDR1 and CDR2 are SGHRS and YFSETQ. The sample originates from a study of cytomegalovirus exposure and HLA in healthy donors (dated 2017 in TCRdb). Broadly, across the study: In an earlier analysis of approximately 640 of the donors, 276 Gb of sequence data and some 100 million unique TCR beta sequences from about 180 million T cells were reported. Approximately 300 gigabases of sequencing data and approximately 92 million unique TCR sequences made up an early release that covered 500 to 700 HLA-typed donors. Among the roughly 400 genotyped donors, approximately 81% belonged to the genetic ancestry cluster associated with self-reported Caucasian donors. The study was designed to test whether signatures of past pathogen exposure could be identified by cataloging public T cell receptors. The T cell repertoires of under 750 subjects were profiled by immunosequencing and related to cytomegalovirus serostatus. In addition to the first cohort of roughly 700 subjects, a separate validation cohort of under 150 different subjects was used. To predict cytomegalovirus infection status, the study combined high-throughput TCR immunosequencing, statistical association of individual TCRs with disease status, and machine learning. A later analysis re-analyzed previously published TCR beta repertoires from 666 donors and added high-resolution HLA genotyping to study TCR occurrence patterns. Rather than drawing on any new phenotypic data, the later analysis identified candidate immune exposures from TCR beta sequences and the way those sequences occurred across donors. An earlier analysis of about 600 of the donors used high-throughput TCR beta sequencing to judge whether each TCR beta V gene segment behaved as functional or pseudogenic. Alongside the repertoire data, information on donor age, sex, ethnicity and CMV serostatus was compiled. A later genetic analysis used genome-wide SNP genotypes for about 60% of the roughly 700 donors, treating that subset as a discovery cohort. All discovery cohort repertoires had been generated using a single sequencing platform. Class I and class II HLA loci were covered by the typing at four-digit resolution. The number of donors typed differed by locus, with roughly 620-630 for A, B, C, DRB1 and DQB1, roughly 520 for DQA1, 600 to 610 for DPA1, and 472 for DPB1. Several DR-DQ haplotypes were treated as single units for association and clustering because of strong linkage in the cohort. On average, around 240,000 unique TCR beta nucleotide sequences were sequenced per donor among about 400 genotyped donors of the cohort, with roughly 18% of those sequences being non-productive.

Library prep was done by the immunoSEQ multiplex PCR assay. For the multiplex PCR, a mixture combining 60 forward primers for TCR Vbeta segments and 13 reverse primers for TCR Jbeta segments was used. The CDR3 region of rearranged TCR beta genes was amplified from genomic DNA by a multiplex PCR assay. The Illumina HiSeq System was used to sequence the amplified TCR beta libraries as 87-base-pair reads. For the original study's pipeline: A later analysis tallied around 82 million unique TCR beta chains across the 666 repertoires, and around 10 million of those chains were shared by two or more donors. Raw reads were error-corrected and collapsed into unique sequences by a nearest-neighbor algorithm in which closely related sequences were merged to remove PCR and sequencing errors. To assign V, D and J gene segments, CDR3 sequences were aligned to IMGT reference sequences. For a sequence to be retained, at least a six-nucleotide match to both a V gene segment and a J gene segment was required. A rearrangement was called productive if the CDR3 had no stop codons and remained in frame with V and J, and every other rearrangement was called non-productive. CDR3 was defined by IMGT convention, running from the second conserved V-encoded cysteine to the conserved J-encoded phenylalanine. In an earlier analysis of more than 550 of the donors, sequences lacking an unambiguous match to a single V gene segment were excluded. In an earlier analysis of approximately 590 of the donors, a V segment was called functional when productive rearrangements were above 56.7%, and segregating when the standard deviation between donors exceeded 5%. A statistical classification framework was developed to diagnose cytomegalovirus status using the catalog of TCR beta chain sequences. A later analysis assigned V and J genes by comparing TCR nucleotide sequences with IMGT/GENE-DB human TR gene sequences. A later analysis assigned CDR3 sequences and most-parsimonious VDJ recombination scenarios with the TCRdist pipeline. In a later analysis, each TCR beta chain was defined by its CDR3 amino acid sequence together with its V-gene family, and reads without a unique V-gene family were excluded. As a way to deal with suspected cross-contamination and a sequencing artifact, a later analysis dropped over 550 nucleotide sequences that were highly shared and had low generation probability. For each public chain, a later analysis derived a clonal expansion index from normalized ranks of inferred template counts within each repertoire. A later analysis computed generation probabilities with a VDJ recombination model fitted to out-of-frame rearrangements, and checked the results against IGoR. A later analysis scored TCR-TCR, TCR-HLA and TCR-CMV co-occurrence with hypergeometric tests, applying a repertoire-size bias correction to TCR pairs. A later analysis estimated false discovery rates by permuting HLA or CMV assignments 20 times. In a later analysis, co-occurring TCRs were grouped using DBSCAN, with TCRdist sequence similarity added in when clustering inside HLA-allele-positive subsets. For co-occurrence clustering, repertoires with fewer than 30,000 or more than 120,000 public chains were excluded, along with five repertoires with anomalous nucleotide sharing. TCRdb's version of the immuneACCESS table is confined to in-frame rearrangements and falls short of the full clone set. An unresolved V gene accounts for under half of the shortfall where checked; the remainder is of unknown origin. The D gene and trimming were derived from the DNA, and the V and J assignments and clone size from that table. This sample is represented by 200,000 or so clones; approximately 84% of them were singletons. The ten largest clones add up to 4.5% to 7.5% of the sample.

Summary of the overall study and its limitations: When HLA alleles, especially DR and DQ, strongly co-occurred, attributing TCR associations to individual alleles was difficult. A group of highly shared sequence variants was considered likely to be a technical artifact of the sequencing pipeline. In a later analysis, TCR association rates were found to vary across HLA loci, with the most associated TCRs seen for DRB1 alleles and the fewest for HLA-C alleles. Broadly in line with IMGT annotations, most TCR beta V segments showed up in productive rearrangements about 87% or about 30% of the time in an earlier analysis of approximately 600 of the donors. Only TCR beta chains were sequenced in this cohort, and the absence of alpha or paired-chain data limited detectable features. HLA typing was unavailable for some donors at each locus, so association tests used only the typed subset. A total of 150 to 200 TCR beta chains were listed by the study as associated with cytomegalovirus. In a later analysis, several top co-occurrence clusters were reported to appear linked to parvovirus B19, influenza, CMV and Epstein-Barr virus. Some IMGT-functional V segments, including TRBV6-2 and TRBV6-3, could not be distinguished by the 87-base-pair reads and were therefore excluded. A further reported finding was that TCR beta sequences accurately predicted the HLA-A and HLA-B alleles for most subjects in the first cohort. In a later analysis, most CMV-associated TCR beta chains were found to appear HLA-restricted, with HLA associations seemingly driven largely by CMV exposure. While some public TCRs were present in many individuals, most TCR sequences turned up only very rarely across donors. In vitro tests confirmed that a few of the cytomegalovirus-associated TCR beta chains recognize cytomegalovirus antigens. A later analysis associated 15,000 to 20,000 TCR beta sequences with specific HLA alleles at a false discovery rate of 0.05. Linkage disequilibrium might explain the correlated functional status among segregating V segments, but an unknown experimental factor could not be excluded. Because counts were too low, approximately 15 rarely observed V segments, including chromosome 9 orphons, were excluded from the earlier analysis of 587 of the donors. Immune exposure information for the cohort was limited to CMV serostatus. The classifier was reported to diagnose cytomegalovirus status with high specificity and sensitivity in both the original and validation cohorts. In a later analysis, HLA-associated TCR beta chains showed more clonal expansion and lower generation probabilities than non-associated chains that were equally common. In a later genetic analysis, a missense DCLRE1C variant was associated with V-gene and J-gene trimming of TCR beta chains, and the association was replicated in an independent cohort. According to a later genetic analysis, donors in an Asian-associated ancestry cluster had fewer N-insertions in productive TCRs than the approximately 650-donor mean. The presence/absence analyses assumed that sequencing depth was roughly uniform across donors, and that assumption may not be true. According to the authors, the approach could potentially be generalized to other disease states and immunological phenotypes.

The cohort was made up of approximately 670 healthy bone marrow donors. All cohort members were sampled while nominally healthy, although unrecorded immune exposures were likely present. The donor tested CMV seropositive and was one of the 289 seropositive cohort members. A peripheral blood sample was collected from each donor, and TCR beta sequencing was performed on peripheral blood mononuclear cells. Genomic DNA extraction from the blood cell samples was performed with the Qiagen DNeasy Blood Extraction Kit. The clonotype comes from a woman between 25 and 40 years old in good health and CMV-seropositive. The specimen was PBMCs. The rearrangement combines TRBV5-1 with TRBJ1-1; the D gene remains uncertain. The CDR3 is CASSSPAGTEAFF. In nucleotide form, the sequence is TGCGCCAGCAGCTCCCCAGCGGGGACTGAAGCTTTCTTT.